These T cell receptor beta chains were read from a single sample in a study of cytomegalovirus exposure and HLA in healthy donors. Here immunoSEQ multiplex PCR was the method, and the copy in TCRdb shows in-frame clones only, minus some. The repertoire includes approximately 300,000 clones, 80% to 90% of them detected once, and roughly 0.8% sits in the top ten. The sequencing input was PBMCs. All receptors come from a woman aged 18-35 years in good health and CMV-seronegative. CDR3s leave out the opening cysteine and the closing phenylalanine or tryptophan. Fields, in order: V gene, CDR3 protein.

V: TRBV28
CDR3: ASSDRATGELF

V: TRBV4-1
CDR3: ASGFPGGEETQY

V: TRBV2
CDR3: ASSPPGAADVNTQY

V: TRBV6-5
CDR3: ASRPSTDQPQH

V: TRBV5-8
CDR3: ASSLTGGLYEQY

V: TRBV18
CDR3: ASSPRVNTEAF

V: TRBV29-1
CDR3: SVQGQGGFRLAKNIQY

V: TRBV7-9
CDR3: ASSFLRGPYNEQF

V: TRBV9
CDR3: ASSAGTGLNEQF

V: TRBV11-2
CDR3: ASSLGLAGGTGELF

V: TRBV5-1
CDR3: ASSPGTGRYEQY

V: TRBV4-1
CDR3: ASSPKGLAETRSSYEQY

V: TRBV5-6
CDR3: ASSQGTRGNQPQH

V: TRBV6-6
CDR3: ASSYLTQGPSDTQY

V: TRBV6-5
CDR3: ASSYSTSEGTDTQY

V: TRBV2
CDR3: ASSEGEREGQYEQY

V: TRBV30
CDR3: AWSGGPTAPSGNTIY

V: TRBV2
CDR3: ASTPTDRNTEAF

V: TRBV7-8
CDR3: ASSHLFETSVLFHEQY

V: TRBV6-1
CDR3: ASSQAPGTESYNEQF

V: TRBV27
CDR3: ASSLRGMIYNEQF

V: TRBV23-1
CDR3: AKRAGTPYEQY

V: TRBV5-6
CDR3: ASSSDRGGTEAF

V: TRBV4-3
CDR3: ASSQATSGREAQY

V: TRBV15
CDR3: ATSRDPASYEQY